The entry below describes one TCR beta chain. Its antigen remains undetermined. The record has no base qualities; no much larger clone is one base away. Libraries came from RT-PCR. Sequencer: Illumina HiSeq 2500. TCRdb trimmed the raw reads at Q25, called clones with MiXCR and kept productive beta chains. Rows matching on CDR3 protein sequence are summarized as one entry with the most common DNA and genes. The sample includes over 300,000 distinct CDR3 sequences, with just over 20% observed a single time. The top ten clones comprise 9.5% to 13% of the sample. The source of the sample is a study of response to subunit inactivated influenza vaccine (dated by TCRdb to 2017 to 2018). Context from the whole study: Deep quantitative profiling of the T cell receptor repertoire was used in the study to follow responses to a trivalent subunit inactivated influenza vaccine. The full study reports these points: The authors proposed that each seasonal influenza vaccination may bring in only a limited number of new T cells.

From its cysteine to its phenylalanine, the CDR3 spans 17 amino acids. CDR3 DNA only is kept here, 51 bases in frame from base 1. The germline V gene (reference sequence) yields LNHNV for CDR1 and YYDKDF for CDR2. V is cut back by 4 bases and J by 1 base, with 13 bases in the junction unmatched. Sequencing used PBMCs from blood, obtained approximately 22 months after vaccination. The receptor was isolated from a man in his fifties or sixties who received an inactivated influenza vaccine. Donor details come from another sample of the same person, matched by shared clones. The rearranged segments are TRBV15 and TRBJ2-7, with 7 bases aligning to TRBD2. At the DNA level, the sequence is TGTGCCACCAGCACCCGGGAGGTGCGGGGAGGATCCTACGAGCAGTACTTC. It is translated as CATSTREVRGGSYEQYF.